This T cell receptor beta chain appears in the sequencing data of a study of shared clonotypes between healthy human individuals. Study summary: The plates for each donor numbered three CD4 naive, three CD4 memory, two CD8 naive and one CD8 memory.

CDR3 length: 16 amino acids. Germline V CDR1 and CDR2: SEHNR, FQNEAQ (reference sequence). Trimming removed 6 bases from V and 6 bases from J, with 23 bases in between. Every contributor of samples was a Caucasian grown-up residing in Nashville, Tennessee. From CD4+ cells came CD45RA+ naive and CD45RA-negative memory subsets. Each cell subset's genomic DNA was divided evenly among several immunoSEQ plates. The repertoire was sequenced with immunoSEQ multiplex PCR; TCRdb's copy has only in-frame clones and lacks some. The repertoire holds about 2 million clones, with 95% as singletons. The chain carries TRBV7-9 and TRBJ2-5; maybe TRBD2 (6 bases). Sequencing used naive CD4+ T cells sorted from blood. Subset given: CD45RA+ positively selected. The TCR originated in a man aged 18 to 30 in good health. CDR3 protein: CASRLPFPSGVQTQYF. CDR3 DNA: TGTGCCAGCAGACTTCCATTCCCGTCGGGGGTGCAGACCCAGTACTTC. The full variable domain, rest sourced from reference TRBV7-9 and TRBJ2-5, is DTGVSQNPRHKITKRGQNVTFRCDPISEHNRLYWYRQTLGQGPEFLTYFQNEAQLEKSRLLSDRFSAERPKGSFSTLEIQRTEQGDSAMYLCASRLPFPSGVQTQYFGPGTRLLVL.